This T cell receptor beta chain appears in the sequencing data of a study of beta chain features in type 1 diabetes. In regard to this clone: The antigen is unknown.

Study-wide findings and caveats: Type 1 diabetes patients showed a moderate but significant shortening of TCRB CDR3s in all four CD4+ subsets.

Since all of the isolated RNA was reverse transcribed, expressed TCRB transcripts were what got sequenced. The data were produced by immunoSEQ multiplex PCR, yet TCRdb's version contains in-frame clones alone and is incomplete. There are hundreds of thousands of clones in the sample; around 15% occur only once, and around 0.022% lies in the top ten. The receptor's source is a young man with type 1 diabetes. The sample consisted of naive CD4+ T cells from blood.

As DNA, the CDR3 is TGTGCCAGCAGAACGAGACCCTACGAGCAGTACTTC. Translating gives CASRTRPYEQYF. The rearrangement links TRBV6-5 to TRBJ2-7; D ambiguous. CDR1 and CDR2 (germline): MNHEY, SVGAGI. V was clipped by 6 bases and J by 2 bases, with 8 bases between them. CDR3 length: 12 amino acids.